Reported below is one T cell receptor beta chain. Its antigen is unknown. TCRdb reanalysed the RACE reads using MiXCR and keeps one entry per CDR3 protein. Altogether 240,000 or so distinct CDR3 sequences are present, about 9.4% being singletons, with the ten largest covering 2% to 3%. The CDR3 runs 11 residues. Trimming cost V 8 bases and J 10 bases, with 12 bases left between them. CDR1 and CDR2 from the germline V gene are MGHDK and SYGVNS. The sample is drawn from a study of human T cells and chemical hapten exposure. Study outcomes and limitations: A positive correlation with patch test score was found for PT1 expanded TCR counts. In comparison with controls, expanded TCRs gave rise to a significantly larger number of large CDR3 similarity clusters.

Time point defined: pre-sensitization, week 0. Treatment here: therapeutic diphenylcyclopropenone sensitization with weekly scalp DPC. Researchers sampled blood before each patch test went on. Total RNA was extracted from unfractionated whole blood. Sequenced material: whole blood, taken in connection with sensitization to the hapten diphenylcyclopropenone (DPC). J is TRBJ2-1 and V is TRBV25-1; D gene ambiguous. This receptor was taken from a woman between 40 and 55 years old with alopecia areata. Some clones in this sample may be carry-over from other donors' samples. The CDR3 protein is CASGVFFEQFF. The CDR3 coding sequence is TGTGCCAGCGGGGTGTTTTTCGAGCAGTTCTTC.